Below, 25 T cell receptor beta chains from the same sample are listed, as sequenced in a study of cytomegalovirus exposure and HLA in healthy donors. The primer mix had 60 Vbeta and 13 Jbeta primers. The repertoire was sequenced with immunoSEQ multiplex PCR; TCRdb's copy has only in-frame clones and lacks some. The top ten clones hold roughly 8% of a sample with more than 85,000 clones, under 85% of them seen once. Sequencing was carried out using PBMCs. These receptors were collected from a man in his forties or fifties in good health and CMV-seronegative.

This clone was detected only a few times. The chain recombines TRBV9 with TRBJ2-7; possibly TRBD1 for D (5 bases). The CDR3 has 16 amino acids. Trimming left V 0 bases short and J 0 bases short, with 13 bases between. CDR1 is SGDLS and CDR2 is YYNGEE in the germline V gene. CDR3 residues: CASSVGGSLSSYEQYF. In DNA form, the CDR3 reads TGTGCCAGCAGCGTAGGGGGCAGCCTTAGCTCCTACGAGCAGTACTTC.

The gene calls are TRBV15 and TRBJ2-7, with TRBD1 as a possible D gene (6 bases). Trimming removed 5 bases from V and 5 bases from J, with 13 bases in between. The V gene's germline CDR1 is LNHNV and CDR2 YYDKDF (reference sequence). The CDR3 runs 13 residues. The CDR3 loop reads CATSGDMGDEQYF. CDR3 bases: TGTGCCACCAGCGGGGACATGGGGGACGAGCAGTACTTC.

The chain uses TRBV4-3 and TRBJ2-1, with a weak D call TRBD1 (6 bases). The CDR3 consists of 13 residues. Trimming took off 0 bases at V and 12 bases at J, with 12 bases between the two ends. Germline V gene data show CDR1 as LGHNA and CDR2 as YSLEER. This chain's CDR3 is CASSQESRTVQFF. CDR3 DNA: TGCGCCAGCAGCCAAGAAAGTAGGACAGTGCAGTTCTTC.

The CDR3 reads CASRRDYSGNTIYF. Here the CDR3 DNA reads TGTGCCAGCAGGAGGGACTACTCTGGAAACACCATATATTTT. This chain joins TRBV6-1 and TRBJ1-3; possible D gene TRBD1, 5 bases. The ends were cut back, 6 bases at V and 0 bases at J, with 9 bases in the middle. Germline CDR1 is MNHNS and CDR2 is SASEGT. The CDR3 contains 14 residues.

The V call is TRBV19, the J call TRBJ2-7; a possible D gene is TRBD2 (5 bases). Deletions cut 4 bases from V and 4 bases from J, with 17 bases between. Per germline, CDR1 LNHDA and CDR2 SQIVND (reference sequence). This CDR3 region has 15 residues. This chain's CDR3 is CASSTSWQGGYEQYF. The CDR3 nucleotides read TGTGCCAGTAGTACCTCTTGGCAAGGCGGGTACGAGCAGTACTTC.

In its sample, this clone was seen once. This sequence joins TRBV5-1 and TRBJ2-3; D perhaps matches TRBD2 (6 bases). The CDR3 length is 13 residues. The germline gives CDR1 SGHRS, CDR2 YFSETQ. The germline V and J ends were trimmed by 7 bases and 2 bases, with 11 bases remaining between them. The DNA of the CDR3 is TGCGCCAGCGGGAGGCAGGCCACAGATACGCAGTATTTT. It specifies CASGRQATDTQYF.

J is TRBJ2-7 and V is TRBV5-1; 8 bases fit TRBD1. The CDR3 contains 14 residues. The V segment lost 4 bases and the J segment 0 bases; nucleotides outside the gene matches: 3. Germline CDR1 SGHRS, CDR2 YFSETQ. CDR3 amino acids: CASSDRGSSYEQYF. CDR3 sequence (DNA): TGCGCCAGCAGCGACAGGGGTAGCTCCTACGAGCAGTACTTC.

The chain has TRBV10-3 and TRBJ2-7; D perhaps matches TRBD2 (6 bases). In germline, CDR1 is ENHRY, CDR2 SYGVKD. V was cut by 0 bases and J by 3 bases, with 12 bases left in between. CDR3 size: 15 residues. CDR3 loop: CAISESVEGGYEQYF. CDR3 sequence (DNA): TGTGCCATCAGTGAGTCTGTTGAGGGAGGCTACGAGCAGTACTTC.

The CDR3 here is CASSQEGGIGELFF. The CDR3 DNA follows: TGCGCCAGCAGCCAGGAGGGAGGTATCGGGGAGCTGTTTTTT. This rearrangement joins TRBV4-1 to TRBJ2-2; perhaps TRBD2 as D (6 bases). The CDR3 contains 14 residues. Germline CDR1 is MGHRA and CDR2 is YSYEKL. V was trimmed by 3 bases and J by 7 bases, leaving 12 bases between them.

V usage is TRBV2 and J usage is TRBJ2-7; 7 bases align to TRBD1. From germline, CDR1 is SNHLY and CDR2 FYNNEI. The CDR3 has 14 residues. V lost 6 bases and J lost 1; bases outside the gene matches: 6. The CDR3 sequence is CASRTGLGSYEQYF. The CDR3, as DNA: TGTGCCAGCAGGACAGGGTTAGGGTCCTACGAGCAGTACTTC.

The DNA of the CDR3 is TGTGCCAGTAGTATACGGGGGAGCGGGTACGAGCAGTACTTC. It translates to CASSIRGSGYEQYF. The V and J genes are TRBV19 and TRBJ2-7, with a possible D match to TRBD2 (6 bases). The length of the CDR3 is 14 residues. V was trimmed by 2 bases and J by 4 bases, leaving 12 bases between them. The V gene's germline CDR1 is LNHDA and CDR2 SQIVND (reference sequence).

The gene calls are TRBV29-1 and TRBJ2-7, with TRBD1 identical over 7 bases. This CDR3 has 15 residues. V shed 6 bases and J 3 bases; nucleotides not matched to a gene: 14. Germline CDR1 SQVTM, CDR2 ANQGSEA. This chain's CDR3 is CSVLRLTGSFYEQYF. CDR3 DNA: TGCAGCGTGCTCCGTCTGACAGGGTCGTTCTACGAGCAGTACTTC.

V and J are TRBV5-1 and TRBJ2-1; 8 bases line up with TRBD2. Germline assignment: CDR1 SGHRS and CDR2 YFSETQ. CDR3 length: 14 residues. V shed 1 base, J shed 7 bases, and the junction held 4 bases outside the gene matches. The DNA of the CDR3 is TGCGCCAGCAGCTTGAGTCCGGGGGGGAATGAGCAGTTCTTC. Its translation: CASSLSPGGNEQFF.

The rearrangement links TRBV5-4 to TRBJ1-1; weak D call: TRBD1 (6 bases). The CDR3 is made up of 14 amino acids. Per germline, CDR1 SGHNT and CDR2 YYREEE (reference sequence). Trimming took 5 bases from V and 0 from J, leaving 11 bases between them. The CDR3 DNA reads TGTGCCAGCAGGCCACAGGGAATGAACACTGAAGCTTTCTTT. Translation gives CASRPQGMNTEAFF.

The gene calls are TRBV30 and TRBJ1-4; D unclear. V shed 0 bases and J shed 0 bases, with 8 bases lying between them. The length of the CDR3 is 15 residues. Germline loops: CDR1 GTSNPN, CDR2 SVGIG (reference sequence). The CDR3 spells CAWSVQRATNEKLFF. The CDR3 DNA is TGTGCCTGGAGTGTACAGAGAGCAACTAATGAAAAACTGTTTTTT. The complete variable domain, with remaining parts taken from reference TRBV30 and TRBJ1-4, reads SQTIHQWPATLVQPVGSPLSLECTVEGTSNPNLYWYRQAAGRGLQLLFYSVGIGQISSEVPQNLSASRPQDRQFILSSKKLLLSDSGFYLCAWSVQRATNEKLFFGSGTQLSVL.

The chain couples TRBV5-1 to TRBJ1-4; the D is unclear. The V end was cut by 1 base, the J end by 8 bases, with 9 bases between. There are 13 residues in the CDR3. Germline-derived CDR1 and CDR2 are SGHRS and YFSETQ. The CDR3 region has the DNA TGCGCCAGCAGCTTGCAGGATTCCGAAAAACTGTTTTTT. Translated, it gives CASSLQDSEKLFF.

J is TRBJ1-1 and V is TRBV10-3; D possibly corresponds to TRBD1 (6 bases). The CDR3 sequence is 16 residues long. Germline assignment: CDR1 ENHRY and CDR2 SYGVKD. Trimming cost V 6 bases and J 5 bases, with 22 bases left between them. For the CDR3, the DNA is TGTGCCATCAGCCTAGGCTACAGGGAAGGCGGAACTGAAGCTTTCTTT. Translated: CAISLGYREGGTEAFF.

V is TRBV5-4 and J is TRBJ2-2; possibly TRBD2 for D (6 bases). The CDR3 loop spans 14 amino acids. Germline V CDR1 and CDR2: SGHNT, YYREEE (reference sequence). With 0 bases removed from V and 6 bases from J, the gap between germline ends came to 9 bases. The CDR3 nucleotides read TGTGCCAGCAGCTTGGTTCGGGGGTCCGGGGAGCTGTTTTTT. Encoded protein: CASSLVRGSGELFF.

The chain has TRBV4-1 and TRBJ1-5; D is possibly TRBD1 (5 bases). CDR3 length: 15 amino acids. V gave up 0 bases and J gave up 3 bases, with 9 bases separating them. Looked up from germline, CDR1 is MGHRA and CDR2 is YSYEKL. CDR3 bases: TGCGCCAGCAGCCAAGACAGGGCCACCAATCAGCCCCAGCATTTT. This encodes CASSQDRATNQPQHF.

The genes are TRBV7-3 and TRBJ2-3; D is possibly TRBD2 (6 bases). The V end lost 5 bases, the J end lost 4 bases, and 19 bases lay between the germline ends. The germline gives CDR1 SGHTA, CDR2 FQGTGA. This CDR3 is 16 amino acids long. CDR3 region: CASSPNSPGESDTQYF. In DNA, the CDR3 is TGTGCCAGCAGCCCCAACTCTCCGGGGGAGTCAGATACGCAGTATTTT.

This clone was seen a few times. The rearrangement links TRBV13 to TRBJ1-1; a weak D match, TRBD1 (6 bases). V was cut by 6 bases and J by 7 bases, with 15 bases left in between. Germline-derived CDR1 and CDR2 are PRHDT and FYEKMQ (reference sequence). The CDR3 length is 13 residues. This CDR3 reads CASRQLDRNEAFF. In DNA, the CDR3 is TGTGCCAGCAGGCAACTGGACAGAAATGAAGCTTTCTTT. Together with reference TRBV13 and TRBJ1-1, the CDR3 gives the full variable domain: AAGVIQSPRHLIKEKRETATLKCYPIPRHDTVYWYQQGPGQDPQFLISFYEKMQSDKGSIPDRFSAQQFSDYHSELNMSSLELGDSALYFCASRQLDRNEAFFGQGTRLTVV.

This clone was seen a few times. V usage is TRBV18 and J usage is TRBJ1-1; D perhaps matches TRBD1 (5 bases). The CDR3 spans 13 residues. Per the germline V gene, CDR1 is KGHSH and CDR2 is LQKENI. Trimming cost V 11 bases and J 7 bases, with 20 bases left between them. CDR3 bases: TGTGCCGGGCGGGGTGACACAGGCGGTGAAGCTTTCTTT. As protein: CAGRGDTGGEAFF.

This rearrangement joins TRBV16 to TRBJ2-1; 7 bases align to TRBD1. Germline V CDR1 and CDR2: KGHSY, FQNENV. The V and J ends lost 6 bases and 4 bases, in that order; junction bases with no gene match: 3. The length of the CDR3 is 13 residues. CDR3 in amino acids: CASSRDSYNEQFF. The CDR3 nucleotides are TGTGCCAGCAGTCGGGACAGTTACAATGAGCAGTTCTTC.

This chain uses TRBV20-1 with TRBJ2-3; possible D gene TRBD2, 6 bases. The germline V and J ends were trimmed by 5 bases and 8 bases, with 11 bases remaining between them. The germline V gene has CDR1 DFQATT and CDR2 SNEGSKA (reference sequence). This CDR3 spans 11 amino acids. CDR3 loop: CSAAGFGTQYF. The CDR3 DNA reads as TGCAGTGCTGCGGGGTTTGGTACGCAGTATTTT.

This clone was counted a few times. CDR3 amino acids: CASSALAGVSEQYF. CDR3 coding DNA: TGTGCCAGCAGTGCGCTAGCGGGGGTCAGCGAGCAGTACTTC. The J gene is TRBJ2-7, the V gene TRBV25-1; 10 nucleotides line up with TRBD2. Germline trimming cut 4 bases from V and 6 bases from J; bases unmatched to any gene: 6. The CDR3 spans 14 residues. Germline CDR1 and CDR2: MGHDK and SYGVNS.